This paragraph covers one T cell receptor (beta chain) sequence. Antigen specificity is unknown. This sample was included in a study of identifying expanded T cells in peripheral blood. Findings and limits, study-wide: Differentially abundant clones: roughly 1.3 between replicates, 16.4 at 2 to 3 weeks, roughly 18 at four. Roughly two-week clone count variance significantly increased as total template count grew.

CDR1 is MNHEY, CDR2 SMNVEV, per germline (reference sequence). V lost 4 bases and J lost 11; bases outside the gene matches: 6. CDR3 length: 13 residues. Collection occurred without any documented infections or immune events in donors. TCRdb's copy holds only in-frame clones and misses some; the assay was immunoSEQ multiplex PCR. In the table there are about 85,000 clones, 70% to 90% of which are singletons. This receptor was taken from a person aged 18 to 70 in good health. The sequencing input was blood. This rearrangement joins TRBV27 to TRBJ2-7, with 12 bases aligning to TRBD2. The CDR3 reads CASSSRLAGVEYF. The CDR3 DNA follows: TGTGCCAGCAGTTCGAGACTAGCGGGAGTGGAGTACTTC.